Shown below are 9 T cell receptor beta chains from a single sample sequenced in a study of CD8 T cells in Susac syndrome. It was with random hexamers that roughly 0.5 to 1 ug RNA was reverse transcribed. MiXCR was run by TCRdb on the immunoSEQ multiplex PCR reads, yielding one entry per CDR3 protein. Here the sample spans just over 150,000 distinct CDR3 sequences, 95% to 96% being singletons. The sample comprised CD8+ T cells from PBMCs. These receptors all stem from a human donor with multiple sclerosis.

CDR3 protein: CATSNPQMIEETQYF. CDR3 nucleotide sequence: TGTGCCACCAGCAACCCGCAAATGATAGAAGAGACCCAGTACTTC. V gene TRBV15 combines with J gene TRBJ2-5; unclear D gene. The CDR3 contains 15 residues. Germline V CDR1 and CDR2: LNHNV, YYDKDF (reference sequence). V lost 4 bases to trimming and J lost 3 bases, with 15 bases between them.

The chain has TRBV12-5 and TRBJ2-2, with D perhaps TRBD2 (6 bases). Trimming stripped 4 bases from V and 3 bases from J, with 18 bases between. This CDR3 contains 17 residues. Germline-derived CDR1 and CDR2 are LGHNT and FRNRAP. The CDR3 DNA sequence: TGTGCTAGTGGTTCGATGATCCGGGACTTAGACACCGGGGAGCTGTTTTTT. Translating it yields CASGSMIRDLDTGELFF. Variable domain in full (rest from reference TRBV12-5 and TRBJ2-2): DARVTQTPRHKVTEMGQEVTMRCQPILGHNTVFWYRQTMMQGLELLAYFRNRAPLDDSGMPKDRFSAEMPDATLATLKIQPSEPRDSAVYFCASGSMIRDLDTGELFFGEGSRLTVL.

The V and J genes are TRBV5-1 and TRBJ2-7; tentatively, D is TRBD1 (5 bases). Looked up from germline, CDR1 is SGHRS and CDR2 is YFSETQ. This CDR3 has 14 amino acids. Trimming cost V 6 bases and J 3 bases, with 16 bases left between them. The CDR3 bases are TGCGCCAGCACCCCTGGGGCCCCTTTCTACGAGCAGTACTTC. Translation gives CASTPGAPFYEQYF.

J is TRBJ1-4 and V is TRBV3-1; a weak D match, TRBD1 (6 bases). The germline V gene has CDR1 LGHDT and CDR2 YNNKEL (reference sequence). The CDR3 contains 17 residues. V gave up 1 base and J gave up 0 bases, with 12 bases separating them. This CDR3 reads CASSQARGGPTNEKLFF. The CDR3 DNA is TGTGCCAGCAGCCAAGCGAGGGGGGGACCAACTAATGAAAAACTGTTTTTT.

The chain is built from TRBV7-9 and TRBJ2-7; D call uncertain. The CDR3 has 11 amino acids. CDR1 and CDR2 from the germline V gene are SEHNR and FQNEAQ (reference sequence). The germline V and J ends were trimmed by 4 bases and 3 bases, with 4 bases remaining between them. CDR3 region: CASSSDYEQYV. CDR3 DNA sequence: TGTGCCAGCAGCTCCGACTACGAGCAGTACGTC.

V is TRBV27 and J is TRBJ2-1; D possibly corresponds to TRBD1 (5 bases). V lost 6 bases and J 0 bases, leaving 12 bases between the germline ends. The CDR3 is made up of 15 amino acids. The germline gives CDR1 MNHEY, CDR2 SMNVEV (reference sequence). As DNA, the CDR3 is TGTGCCAGCAGACCCTACAGGAGCTCCTACAATGAGCAGTTCTTC. It yields the protein CASRPYRSSYNEQFF.

The CDR3, as DNA: TGTGCCTGGAGTGTATACGGAGGTGGCTACACCTTC. Translating it yields CAWSVYGGGYTF. The rearrangement joins TRBV30 to TRBJ1-2, with no clear D. This CDR3 contains 12 residues. Germline-derived CDR1 and CDR2 are GTSNPN and SVGIG (reference sequence). V shed 0 bases and J shed 7 bases, with 9 bases lying between them.

Details on this clonotype: An end of the junction does not agree with germline; a read error may underlie this. The gene calls are TRBV12-3 or TRBV12-4 and TRBJ1-2; the D is unclear. The CDR3 contains 14 residues. The CDR3 DNA is TGTGCCAGCAGCTTAGGTGGGAGGGATGGAGGCTACACCTTC. The encoded protein is CASSLGGRDGGYTF.

The chain employs TRBV13 and TRBJ2-6; possibly TRBD2 for D (5 bases). CDR3 length: 16 residues. Germline V lookup: CDR1 PRHDT, CDR2 FYEKMQ (reference sequence). V was clipped by 3 bases and J by 0 bases, with 9 bases between them. The CDR3 bases are TGTGCCAGCAGCTTTGGACTGATCTCTGGGGCCAACGTCCTGACTTTC. This sequence encodes CASSFGLISGANVLTF.